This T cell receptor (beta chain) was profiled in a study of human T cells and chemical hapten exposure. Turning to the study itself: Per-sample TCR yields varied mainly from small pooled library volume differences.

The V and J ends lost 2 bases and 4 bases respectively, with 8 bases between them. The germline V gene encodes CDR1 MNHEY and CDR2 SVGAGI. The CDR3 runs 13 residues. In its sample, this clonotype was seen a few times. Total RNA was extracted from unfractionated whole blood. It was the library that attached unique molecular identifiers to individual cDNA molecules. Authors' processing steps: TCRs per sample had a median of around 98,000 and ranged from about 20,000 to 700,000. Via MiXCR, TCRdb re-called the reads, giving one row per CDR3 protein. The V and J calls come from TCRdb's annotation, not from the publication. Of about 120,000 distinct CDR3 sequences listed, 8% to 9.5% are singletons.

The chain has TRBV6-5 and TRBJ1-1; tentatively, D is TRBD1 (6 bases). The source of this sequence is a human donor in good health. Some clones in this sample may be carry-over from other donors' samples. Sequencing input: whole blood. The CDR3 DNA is TGTGCCAGCAGTTACACGGACAGCACTGAAGCTTTCTTT. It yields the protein CASSYTDSTEAFF.